This T cell receptor (beta chain) originates from a study of regulatory T cells in long-lasting Graves disease. This sample's time point: newly diagnosed GD, antithyroid drugs for less than 3 months. PBMCs were the source of the RNA used for TCR sequencing. The CDR3 spans 14 residues. Germline CDR1 ENHRY, CDR2 SYGVKD. V was clipped by 5 bases and J by 3 bases, with 13 bases between them. Arm-PCR with iRepertoire HTBI primers amplified the CDR3 regions for these TCR beta libraries. TCRdb reanalysed the multiplex PCR reads using MiXCR and keeps one entry per CDR3 protein. Among 500,000 to 700,000 distinct CDR3 sequences, 16% were seen once, and the ten largest hold about 17%. This clonotype has a handful of counts. This sample also belongs to another study, concerning T cells in Graves' hyperthyroidism and ophthalmopathy.

The chain combines TRBV10-3 with TRBJ1-1; tentatively, D is TRBD1 (5 bases). This receptor was taken from a woman aged 25 to 39 with Graves disease. The sequencing used peripheral blood mononuclear cells (PBMCs), collected at new diagnosis, from a patient treated with antithyroid drugs. The CDR3 spells CAISRLEGDTEAFF. CDR3 coding DNA: TGTGCCATCAGTCGGTTGGAAGGGGACACTGAAGCTTTCTTT.